This is a list of T cell receptor beta chains from one sample in a study of blood T cells in healthy people across ages. From the 5' RACE reads, TCRdb called clonotypes with MiXCR, one entry per CDR3 protein. Of approximately 820,000 distinct CDR3 sequences in the sample, approximately 48% were seen once. The material sequenced was blood. Source of these receptors: a man aged 60 to 75 in good health. The CDR3 runs from the conserved cysteine through the conserved F or W. Fields, in order: J gene, V gene, clone size, CDR3 length, D gene, CDR3 DNA, CDR3 protein. D genes are given only for firm matches. Rows give clone size only sometimes, using once, few, many, or a class for an expanded clone.

>TRBJ2-7|TRBV11-3|-|15|-
TGTGCCAGCAGCTTAGACAGGGTATTTTCCTACGAGCAGTACTTC
CASSLDRVFSYEQYF
>TRBJ1-5|TRBV7-2|-|17|TRBD1
TGTGCCAGCAGCTTAGGGGGGACAGGGAGCGGGTATCAGCCCCAGCATTTT
CASSLGGTGSGYQPQHF
>TRBJ2-5|TRBV5-5|few|14|TRBD2
TGTGCCAGCAGAGCCGGGGGAGGGCAAGAGACCCAGTACTTC
CASRAGGGQETQYF
>TRBJ2-5|TRBV12-3/TRBV12-4|few|18|TRBD2
TGTGCCAGCAGTTTAGCCCCTACTAGCGGGGGGTCCCAAGAGACCCAGTACTTC
CASSLAPTSGGSQETQYF
>TRBJ1-2|TRBV6-2/TRBV6-3|few|13|-
TGTGCCAGCAGATCCGGGCAGGGCGATGGCTACACCTTC
CASRSGQGDGYTF
>TRBJ1-6|TRBV20-1|-|13|-
TGCAGTGCTAGAGACGTGAAGGGTTCACCCCCCCACTTT
CSARDVKGSPPHF
>TRBJ2-7|TRBV11-2|few|14|-
TGTGCCAGCAGCTTAGTTTCGGTCCTGGAAACCCAGTACTTC
CASSLVSVLETQYF
>TRBJ2-1|TRBV12-3/TRBV12-4|many|14|TRBD2
TGTGCCAGCAGCCCGGGACTAGTCTACAATGAGCAGTTCTTC
CASSPGLVYNEQFF
>TRBJ2-2|TRBV12-3/TRBV12-4|-|16|TRBD2
TGTGCCAGCAGCCCGGCGGGGGTGATCGCGGCCGGGGAGCTGTTTTTT
CASSPAGVIAAGELFF
>TRBJ2-1|TRBV24-1|few|16|TRBD2
TGTGCCACCAGTGACCGTCTAGCGGGGTCCTACAATGAGCAGTTCTTC
CATSDRLAGSYNEQFF
>TRBJ2-1|TRBV7-6|many|13|-
TGTGCCAGCAGCAGGTACACCTACAATGAGCAGTTCTTC
CASSRYTYNEQFF
>TRBJ2-7|TRBV18|few|14|-
TGTGCCAGCTCACCGGCACGCACATCCTACGAGCAGTACTTC
CASSPARTSYEQYF
>TRBJ1-6|TRBV20-1|once|14|TRBD1
TGCAGTGCTAGCGGACAGGGGGTGAATTCACCCCTCCACTTT
CSASGQGVNSPLHF
>TRBJ1-5|TRBV4-1|few|18|-
TGCGCCAGCAGCCAAGATAGTACGGGAGACTATAGCAATCAGCCCCAGCATTTT
CASSQDSTGDYSNQPQHF